This passage covers 19 T cell receptor beta chains from one sample sequenced in a study of graft-versus-host responses after intestinal transplantation. These receptors' targets are unknown. Data came from immunoSEQ multiplex PCR; TCRdb stores just in-frame clones and leaves some out. The repertoire has tens of thousands of clones, 75% to 90% of them found once; the top ten carry about 15%. The sample consisted of unstimulated CD8+ T cells sorted from spleen or lymph node cells, taken before intestinal transplant. These TCRs come from a human donor who received an intestinal transplant.

Comment on this clone: One junction end disagrees with the germline gene, perhaps due to a read error. This chain uses TRBV7-2 with TRBJ2-7; 12 positions agree with TRBD2. Looked up from germline, CDR1 is SGHTA and CDR2 is FQGNSA. The CDR3 contains 14 residues. As DNA, the CDR3 is TGTGCCAGCAGCCTAGCGGGGGGGGCCTACGAGCAGTACTTC. It codes for CASSLAGGAYEQYF. The variable domain in full, with the rest retrieved from reference TRBV7-2 and TRBJ2-7, is GAGVSQSPSNKVTEKGKDVELRCDPISGHTALYWYRQSLGQGLEFLIYFQGNSAPDKSGLPSDRFSAERTGGSVSTLTIQRTQQEDSAVYLCASSLAGGAYEQYFGPGTRLTVT.

This chain connects TRBV11-2 to TRBJ1-2; D is unresolved. The ends were cut back, 4 bases at V and 1 base at J, with 13 bases in the middle. The CDR3 contains 15 residues. CDR1 and CDR2 (germline): SGHAT, FQNNGV. The CDR3 DNA follows: TGTGCCAGCAGCTCTCGGTGGGGAATTAACTATGGCTACACCTTC. Protein product: CASSSRWGINYGYTF.

This clone came up a few times. The rearrangement joins TRBV28 to TRBJ2-5; the D gene could be TRBD1 or TRBD2 (6 bases each). The CDR3 spans 15 residues. From germline, CDR1 is MDHEN and CDR2 SYDVKM. V was trimmed by 8 bases and J by 4 bases, leaving 20 bases between them. The CDR3 loop is CASAQSSGGGETQYF. CDR3 bases: TGTGCCAGCGCCCAGTCGAGCGGAGGGGGAGAGACCCAGTACTTC.

The gene calls are TRBV6-1 and TRBJ1-5; D is perhaps TRBD1 (5 bases). This CDR3 is 13 amino acids long. The germline CDR1 and CDR2 sequences are MNHNS and SASEGT. The germline V and J ends were trimmed by 6 bases and 6 bases, with 12 bases remaining between them. The CDR3 reads CASSQGLRQPQHF. In DNA form, the CDR3 reads TGTGCCAGCAGCCAGGGTTTGCGTCAGCCCCAGCATTTT.

The rearrangement uses TRBV28 and TRBJ1-2; D is unresolved. Germline CDR1 reads MDHEN; CDR2 reads SYDVKM. The CDR3 runs to 14 residues. With 3 bases removed from V and 3 bases from J, the gap between germline ends came to 11 bases. Here the CDR3 DNA reads TGTGCCAGCAGTTTCGCTCCAGAACACTATGGCTACACCTTC. Protein sequence: CASSFAPEHYGYTF.

The gene calls are TRBV7-8 and TRBJ2-7; tentative D call: TRBD2 (5 bases). The ends were cut back, 2 bases at V and 7 bases at J, with 15 bases in the middle. The CDR3 has 14 residues. From germline, CDR1 is SGHVS and CDR2 FQNEAQ. The CDR3 loop reads CASSLRETTSEQYF. The CDR3 nucleotides read TGTGCCAGCAGCTTAAGGGAGACTACGTCAGAGCAGTACTTC.

A single count supports this clone. The V and J genes are TRBV2 and TRBJ2-7; D remains unclear. The CDR3 runs to 15 residues. Between the trimmed V and J ends, which lost 2 bases and 4 bases, there was a span of 15 bases. Germline V gives CDR1 SNHLY, CDR2 FYNNEI. The CDR3 DNA reads TGTGCCAGCAGTGAATATCAGGAGCGATTTTACGAGCAGTACTTC. This codes for CASSEYQERFYEQYF.

This chain uses TRBV5-4 with TRBJ2-1; D might be TRBD2 (6 bases). Per germline, CDR1 SGHNT and CDR2 YYREEE (reference sequence). Trimming stripped 3 bases from V and 6 bases from J, with 13 bases between. This CDR3 spans 14 amino acids. CDR3 sequence (DNA): TGTGCCAGCAGCTCGGCCGGGACTCTCAATGAGCAGTTCTTC. Translation: CASSSAGTLNEQFF.

The CDR3 nucleotides read TGTGCCACCAGCAGGCGACCGGGACTAGCGGGAGGACGCTCCTACAATGAGCAGTTCTTC. This encodes CATSRRPGLAGGRSYNEQFF. The chain has TRBV15 and TRBJ2-1, with TRBD2 matching over 15 bases. The CDR3 consists of 20 residues. V lost 3 bases to trimming and J lost 0 bases; unmatched junction nucleotides: 9. Germline CDR1 reads LNHNV; CDR2 reads YYDKDF (reference sequence). Together with reference TRBV15 and TRBJ2-1, the CDR3 gives the full variable domain: DAMVIQNPRYQVTQFGKPVTLSCSQTLNHNVMYWYQQKSSQAPKLLFHYYDKDFNNEADTPDNFQSRRPNTSFCFLDIRSPGLGDTAMYLCATSRRPGLAGGRSYNEQFFGPGTRLTVL.

Comment on this clone: The germline gene is not matched at one end of the junction; a read error may be the cause. Other DNA sequences in this specimen translate into the identical CDR3. The V and J genes are TRBV28 and TRBJ1-4; tentatively, D is TRBD1 (5 bases). This CDR3 contains 14 residues. Germline lookup yields CDR1 MDHEN and CDR2 SYDVKM. The CDR3 nucleotides read TGCGCCAGCGACGCCGGGACGGAGAATGAAAAACTGTTTTTT. Translated: CASDAGTENEKLFF.

The J gene is TRBJ1-4, the V gene TRBV28, with 9 bases matching TRBD1. The germline V gene encodes CDR1 MDHEN and CDR2 SYDVKM. This CDR3 comprises 14 residues. The V and J ends lost 4 bases and 7 bases, in that order; junction bases with no gene match: 4. CDR3 in amino acids: CASSSRQGGEKLFF. The CDR3 nucleotides read TGTGCCAGCAGTTCAAGACAGGGGGGTGAAAAACTGTTTTTT.

This clone was found once. The V gene is TRBV6-1, the J gene TRBJ1-3, with TRBD1 matching 8 bases. This CDR3 is 19 amino acids long. Germline lookup yields CDR1 MNHNS and CDR2 SASEGT. V lost 4 bases and J lost 7; bases outside the gene matches: 21. CDR3 amino acids: CASSARKDRTGRIRNTIYF. CDR3 in DNA: TGTGCCAGCAGTGCAAGGAAGGACCGGACAGGGAGGATTAGGAACACCATATATTTT.

This clone came up once. V gene TRBV11-2 combines with J gene TRBJ2-1; D perhaps matches TRBD1 (5 bases). The CDR3 extends over 13 amino acids. Between the trimmed V and J ends, which lost 6 bases and 8 bases, there was a span of 14 bases. The germline CDR1 and CDR2 sequences are SGHAT and FQNNGV. Here the CDR3 DNA reads TGTGCCAGCAGTCGGACACAATTTGATGAGCAGTTCTTC. Its protein is CASSRTQFDEQFF.

The chain joins TRBV15 to TRBJ2-7; 10 nucleotides align to TRBD2. The germline CDR1 and CDR2 sequences are LNHNV and YYDKDF (reference sequence). The CDR3 totals 16 residues. Trimming cost V 1 base and J 3 bases; bases outside gene matches: 6. In nucleotides, the CDR3 is TGTGCCACCAGCAGAGTGGGGACTAGCGACCTCTACGAGCAGTACTTC. Amino acids: CATSRVGTSDLYEQYF.

The V and J genes are TRBV6-1 and TRBJ2-3, with a possible D match to TRBD1 (6 bases). CDR1 and CDR2 (germline): MNHNS, SASEGT. Deletions cut 2 bases from V and 5 bases from J, with 11 bases between. This CDR3 spans 14 amino acids. The CDR3 bases are TGTGCCAGCAGTGAACTCCAGGGACAAGATACGCAGTATTTT. Encoded protein: CASSELQGQDTQYF.

A few counts support this clone. DNA for the CDR3: TGTGCCAGCAGCGTAGCGGGCCAGGGGTACGAGCAGTACTTC. Protein: CASSVAGQGYEQYF. This sequence joins TRBV27 and TRBJ2-7; tentatively, D is TRBD2 (7 bases). CDR1 and CDR2 (germline): MNHEY, SMNVEV (reference sequence). Trimming took 6 bases from V and 4 from J, leaving 16 bases between them. This CDR3 has 14 residues.

V is TRBV7-9 and J is TRBJ2-1; D gene uncertain. The length of the CDR3 is 12 residues. The V and J ends lost 5 bases and 8 bases respectively, with 10 bases between them. Germline CDR1 SEHNR, CDR2 FQNEAQ (reference sequence). CDR3 coding DNA: TGTGCCAGCAGCCGCCCCGCCGATGAGCAGTTCTTC. Encoded protein: CASSRPADEQFF.

J is TRBJ2-7 and V is TRBV5-6, with 11 bases matching TRBD1. Germline V gene data show CDR1 as SGHDT and CDR2 as YYEEEE. V dropped 5 bases and J dropped 2; count of bases not matched to a gene: 15. There are 18 residues in the CDR3. CDR3 residues: CASSYYKPGQGVAYEQYF. In DNA, the CDR3 is TGTGCCAGCAGTTATTACAAACCGGGACAGGGGGTAGCCTACGAGCAGTACTTC.

The chain has TRBV18 and TRBJ2-7; 8 bases map to TRBD1. V dropped 2 bases and J dropped 2; count of bases not matched to a gene: 11. Germline V gene data show CDR1 as KGHSH and CDR2 as LQKENI. This CDR3 has 17 residues. CDR3 in amino acids: CASSPLDTETGAYEQYF. In nucleotides, the CDR3 is TGTGCCAGCTCACCATTGGACACGGAGACAGGGGCCTACGAGCAGTACTTC.